The 17 T cell receptor beta chains below all came from one sample that was sequenced in a study of T cells after yellow fever vaccination. TCRdb re-analysed the 5' RACE reads in MiXCR, keeping a single row per CDR3 protein. The sample has around 100,000 distinct CDR3 sequences; roughly 6% are singletons. Sequenced here: CD8+ T cells sorted from PBMCs, sampled 10 days after the yellow fever booster vaccination. Receptor source: a man younger than 35 who received the YFV17D yellow fever vaccine.

This clonotype was observed a few times. V gene TRBV7-9 combines with J gene TRBJ2-5; a weak D match, TRBD1 (6 bases). Looked up from germline, CDR1 is SEHNR and CDR2 is FQNEAQ (reference sequence). The CDR3 totals 12 residues. Trimming removed 3 bases at V and 12 bases at J, with 14 bases between. Here the CDR3 DNA reads TGTGCCAGCAGCTTTCAGGCTAGGGACAAGTACTTC. Protein sequence: CASSFQARDKYF.

In its sample, this clonotype was seen a few times. CDR3 nucleotide sequence: TGTGCCAGCAGTGGGACTAGCGGGGGGGCCAATGAGCAGTTCTTC. Amino acids: CASSGTSGGANEQFF. The J gene is TRBJ2-1, the V gene TRBV6-4, with TRBD2 matching 15 bases. The CDR3 consists of 15 residues. Germline-derived CDR1 and CDR2 are MRHNA and SNTAGT. V was clipped by 4 bases and J by 6 bases; unmatched bases: 1.

This clonotype appeared many times. This chain connects TRBV4-3 to TRBJ2-6, with D possibly being TRBD2 (6 bases). V gave up 1 base and J gave up 4 bases, with 14 bases separating them. The germline V gene encodes CDR1 LGHNA and CDR2 YSLEER. The CDR3 length is 17 residues. CDR3 in DNA: TGCGCCAGCAGCCAAGTACCTGGAGGGGACGGGGCCAACGTCCTGACTTTC. Protein sequence: CASSQVPGGDGANVLTF.

This rearrangement joins TRBV7-2 to TRBJ2-2, with D hard to call. The germline V gene encodes CDR1 SGHTA and CDR2 FQGNSA. With 5 bases removed from V and 6 bases from J, the gap between germline ends came to 10 bases. CDR3 size: 13 residues. CDR3 nucleotides: TGTGCCAGCAGCCCCGTTCTAGCCGGGGAGCTGTTTTTT. Its translation: CASSPVLAGELFF.

This clonotype appeared a few times. The V gene is TRBV4-1, the J gene TRBJ2-1; 9 positions agree with TRBD2. The CDR3 is 16 amino acids. Trimming cost V 0 bases and J 7 bases; bases outside gene matches: 7. Per germline, CDR1 MGHRA and CDR2 YSYEKL. The CDR3 nucleotides are TGCGCCAGCAGCCAAGATCCCGCGGGGGGGTTGAATGAGCAGTTCTTC. It specifies CASSQDPAGGLNEQFF.

The V gene is TRBV7-8, the J gene TRBJ2-5, with D tentatively TRBD2 (6 bases). The V and J ends lost 2 bases and 13 bases respectively, with 14 bases between them. This CDR3 has 12 amino acids. Germline values: CDR1 SGHVS, CDR2 FQNEAQ. CDR3 sequence: CASSLLTSPPYF. Here the CDR3 DNA reads TGTGCCAGCAGCTTACTTACTAGCCCACCGTACTTC.

The J gene is TRBJ2-5, the V gene TRBV19; 8 bases line up with TRBD1. V gave up 3 bases and J gave up 5 bases; unmatched junction bases: 2. The CDR3 covers 13 residues. Germline V gene data show CDR1 as LNHDA and CDR2 as SQIVND (reference sequence). The CDR3 DNA reads as TGTGCCAGTAGTATTCGGACAGGGGAGACCCAGTACTTC. It encodes CASSIRTGETQYF.

This clonotype appeared a few times. The chain joins TRBV30 to TRBJ2-3; TRBD2 agrees at 7 bases. V gave up 3 bases and J gave up 2 bases; unmatched junction bases: 11. The CDR3 spans 16 residues. The germline V gene has CDR1 GTSNPN and CDR2 SVGIG (reference sequence). CDR3 in DNA: TGTGCCTGGAGCCTTAGGGCTAGCGGATACACAGATACGCAGTATTTT. As protein: CAWSLRASGYTDTQYF.

This clonotype was counted between two and nine times. The chain links TRBV5-6 to TRBJ2-5, with a possible D match to TRBD1 (5 bases). This CDR3 is 15 amino acids long. The germline gives CDR1 SGHDT, CDR2 YYEEEE. Trimming cost V 0 bases and J 2 bases, with 11 bases left between them. The CDR3 nucleotides read TGTGCCAGCAGCTTGGGAGACAGCCATCAAGAGACCCAGTACTTC. It specifies CASSLGDSHQETQYF.

This clonotype turned up a few times. The chain has TRBV7-2 and TRBJ2-1; D remains unclear. The CDR3 is 13 residues long. CDR1 and CDR2 from the germline V gene are SGHTA and FQGNSA. The V and J ends lost 1 base and 5 bases respectively, with 6 bases between them. The CDR3 DNA reads as TGTGCCAGCAGCTTAGGGCTACACAATGAGCAGTTCTTC. Amino acids: CASSLGLHNEQFF.

This clonotype was detected ten times or more. This chain uses TRBV7-9 with TRBJ1-1, with D possibly TRBD1 on 5 matching bases. The CDR3 consists of 14 residues. CDR1 and CDR2 from the germline V gene are SEHNR and FQNEAQ (reference sequence). V was trimmed by 6 bases and J by 5 bases, leaving 16 bases between them. CDR3 residues: CASRSPRGETEAFF. The DNA for the CDR3 is TGTGCCAGCAGATCCCCACGGGGGGAAACTGAAGCTTTCTTT. Combining the CDR3 with reference TRBV7-9 and TRBJ1-1 gives the whole variable domain DTGVSQNPRHKITKRGQNVTFRCDPISEHNRLYWYRQTLGQGPEFLTYFQNEAQLEKSRLLSDRFSAERPKGSFSTLEIQRTEQGDSAMYLCASRSPRGETEAFFGQGTRLTVV.

In its sample, this clonotype was seen a few times. V and J are TRBV7-9 and TRBJ2-5, with 8 bases aligning to TRBD2. Germline lookup yields CDR1 SEHNR and CDR2 FQNEAQ (reference sequence). V was clipped by 6 bases and J by 4 bases; unmatched bases: 4. CDR3 length: 13 residues. The CDR3 DNA reads TGTGCCAGCAGTTCCGGGGGGGGAGAGACCCAGTACTTC. Residues: CASSSGGGETQYF.

At least ten counts were recorded for this clonotype. The V call is TRBV12-3 or TRBV12-4, the J call TRBJ1-2; TRBD1 is a possible D gene (6 bases). This CDR3 comprises 15 residues. V dropped 5 bases and J dropped 3 bases, with 16 bases sitting between them. The CDR3 nucleotides read TGTGCCAGCAGTCCTCGGGGGGCGCGGGACTATGGCTACACCTTC. Its protein is CASSPRGARDYGYTF.

Only a few counts were recorded for this clonotype. The V gene is TRBV6-2 or TRBV6-3, the J gene TRBJ2-1; D tentatively fits TRBD1 or TRBD2 (6 bases each). Germline CDR1 MNHEY, CDR2 SVGEGT. The V end was cut by 2 bases, the J end by 6 bases, with 14 bases between. The CDR3 runs 15 residues. The CDR3 sequence is CASSYGGGRGNEQFF. The CDR3 region has the DNA TGTGCCAGCAGTTACGGTGGGGGGCGCGGCAATGAGCAGTTCTTC.

This clonotype appeared a few times. The V and J genes are TRBV6-5 and TRBJ2-5, with D uncertain. The ends were cut back, 2 bases at V and 5 bases at J, with 9 bases in the middle. The CDR3 length is 13 residues. CDR1 MNHEY and CDR2 SVGAGI come from the germline V gene. CDR3 nucleotide sequence: TGTGCCAGCAGTTACGCGGACGGGGAGACCCAGTACTTC. Protein: CASSYADGETQYF.

In DNA, the CDR3 is TGCGCCAGCAGCTTTCGAAGCGGGGGGTACAATGAGCAGTTCTTC. It codes for CASSFRSGGYNEQFF. The gene calls are TRBV5-1 and TRBJ2-1; the match to TRBD2 covers 9 bases. The CDR3 is 15 amino acids. Germline loops: CDR1 SGHRS, CDR2 YFSETQ. The V and J ends lost 2 bases and 4 bases, in that order; junction bases with no gene match: 4.

This clonotype was recorded a few times. CDR3 in DNA: TGTGCCAGCAGTGTCGGGACAGGGCGAGCCAAAAACATTCAGTACTTC. Translated, it gives CASSVGTGRAKNIQYF. The chain is built from TRBV12-3 or TRBV12-4 and TRBJ2-4; the match to TRBD1 covers 9 bases. The J segment lost 0 bases and the V segment lost 5 bases, leaving 5 bases of the junction unmatched. The CDR3 extends over 16 amino acids.